This T cell receptor beta chain was sequenced for a study of control samples from healthy donors and cancer patients. Deletions cut 2 bases from V and 0 bases from J, with 8 bases between. The germline CDR1 and CDR2 sequences are SGHDN and FVKESK. The CDR3 runs 15 residues. The protocol was immunoSEQ multiplex PCR, while the TCRdb copy is restricted to in-frame clones and leaves out a portion. In the table there are 190,000 or so clones, 80% to 95% of which are singletons. This clonotype originated in a man younger than 35 in good health. V is TRBV14 and J is TRBJ2-1, with D perhaps TRBD1 (6 bases). The sample consisted of blood. The CDR3 is CASSQQGSSYNEQFF. Written as DNA, the CDR3 is TGTGCCAGCAGCCAACAGGGGAGCTCCTACAATGAGCAGTTCTTC.